These 32 T cell receptor beta chains were sequenced from one sample in a study of regulatory T cells in long-lasting Graves disease. Regarding time point: persistent/refractory GD, antithyroid drugs over 5 years with positive TRAb. There was RNA extracted from PBMCs, and the TCR library was made from it. TCR beta libraries were built with iRepertoire HTBI primers and Arm-PCR of CDR3 regions. Each CDR3 protein is one row after TCRdb ran MiXCR on the multiplex PCR reads. The sample holds around 400,000 distinct CDR3 sequences, less than 30% seen once. Sequencing was performed on peripheral blood mononuclear cells (PBMCs), taken when the disease was refractory, from a patient treated with antithyroid drugs. Receptor source: a woman in her forties with Graves disease.

This clonotype has only a few counts. The V gene is TRBV7-9, the J gene TRBJ1-4; tentative D call: TRBD1 (6 bases). The CDR3 loop spans 15 amino acids. V was cut by 7 bases and J by 0 bases, with 12 bases left in between. Looked up from germline, CDR1 is SEHNR and CDR2 is FQNEAQ (reference sequence). Here the CDR3 reads CASMRGETTNEKLFF. CDR3 bases: TGTGCCAGCATGAGGGGGGAAACAACTAATGAAAAACTGTTTTTT.

This clonotype was counted many times. J is TRBJ2-7 and V is TRBV28, with D maybe TRBD1 (5 bases). The CDR3 is made up of 17 amino acids. Looked up from germline, CDR1 is MDHEN and CDR2 is SYDVKM. V lost 3 bases and J 5 bases, leaving 23 bases between the germline ends. For the CDR3, the DNA is TGTGCCAGCAGTTTCCGACAGATGATCCCGATACCCCACGAGCAGTACTTC. This translates into CASSFRQMIPIPHEQYF.

This clonotype was counted ten times or more. The rearrangement uses TRBV6-5 and TRBJ1-1; no firm D call. Trimming took 2 bases from V and 0 from J, leaving 10 bases between them. The CDR3 contains 15 residues. In germline, CDR1 is MNHEY, CDR2 SVGAGI. The CDR3 reads CASSYDVGMNTEAFF. CDR3 DNA sequence: TGTGCCAGCAGTTACGATGTGGGGATGAACACTGAAGCTTTCTTT.

This clonotype was observed a handful of times. V and J are TRBV6-1 and TRBJ2-2; perhaps TRBD1 as D (5 bases). Germline lookup yields CDR1 MNHNS and CDR2 SASEGT. The length of the CDR3 is 15 residues. V shed 2 bases and J shed 13 bases, with 20 bases lying between them. Here the CDR3 DNA reads TGTGCCAGCAGTGAAACCAGGGAATGGCAGGTTGTGCTGTTTTTT. The encoded protein is CASSETREWQVVLFF.

The chain employs TRBV14 and TRBJ2-7; 8 bases are a match to TRBD1. V shed 11 bases, J shed 1 base, and the junction held 10 bases outside the gene matches. This CDR3 region has 14 residues. CDR1 and CDR2 from the germline V gene are SGHDN and FVKESK. The CDR3 reads CAWRPGTGSYEQYF. The CDR3 region has the DNA TGTGCCTGGAGACCCGGGACAGGATCCTACGAGCAGTACTTC.

This chain connects TRBV6-2 or TRBV6-3 to TRBJ2-2, with D possibly called TRBD1 or TRBD2 (5 bases each). V was trimmed by 6 bases and J by 4 bases, leaving 12 bases between them. The CDR3 sequence is 14 residues long. Germline V gene data show CDR1 as MNHEY and CDR2 as SVGEGT. CDR3 nucleotide sequence: TGTGCCAGCAGGCCGATCGGGACCACCGGGGAGCTGTTTTTT. It specifies CASRPIGTTGELFF.

This clonotype was observed at least ten times. The V and J genes are TRBV7-2 and TRBJ1-5, with 7 positions matching TRBD1. With 2 bases clipped from V and 7 bases from J, the junction kept 5 bases outside the gene matches. Germline V gene lookup returns CDR1 SGHTA and CDR2 FQGNSA. The CDR3 sequence is 14 residues long. The CDR3 spells CASSLRQGGQPQHF. For the CDR3, the DNA is TGTGCCAGCAGCTTACGACAGGGCGGCCAGCCCCAGCATTTT.

There are many counts of this clonotype. This rearrangement joins TRBV6-1 to TRBJ1-1, with TRBD1 matching 8 bases. The V gene end was trimmed by 6 bases and the J gene end by 4 bases; junction bases not matched to a gene: 4. The CDR3 totals 13 residues. CDR1 and CDR2 from the germline V gene are MNHNS and SASEGT. In nucleotides, the CDR3 is TGTGCCAGCAGCTGGACAGGGAGCACTGAAGCTTTCTTT. This codes for CASSWTGSTEAFF.

This sequence joins TRBV5-5 and TRBJ1-3; D unclear. CDR1 and CDR2 from the germline V gene are SGHKS and YYEKEE (reference sequence). Trimming took 1 base from V and 5 from J, leaving 16 bases between them. The CDR3 runs 16 residues. The CDR3 here is CASSLSKGPRRNTIYF. For the CDR3, the DNA is TGTGCCAGCAGCTTGTCAAAAGGTCCGAGGCGAAACACCATATATTTT.

For this clonotype: One end of the junction is discordant with germline, which a read error may explain. The chain carries TRBV19 and TRBJ2-3; 13 nucleotides align to TRBD2. CDR1 is LNHDA and CDR2 is SQIVND in the germline V gene (reference sequence). This CDR3 has 18 residues. Here the CDR3 DNA reads TGTGCCAGGCCACCACCGGGACTAGCGGGATGTAGCACAGGTACGCAGTATTTT. Its protein product is CARPPPGLAGCSTGTQYF.

This clonotype was found a few times. V is TRBV6-1 and J is TRBJ1-5; TRBD1 agrees at 7 bases. Unmatched junction bases numbered 9, after V lost 4 bases and J lost 3 bases. In germline, CDR1 is MNHNS, CDR2 SASEGT. This CDR3 is 16 amino acids long. CDR3 residues: CASSGGDRGFNQPQHF. The CDR3 DNA sequence: TGTGCCAGCAGTGGGGGGGACAGAGGGTTCAATCAGCCCCAGCATTTT.

This rearrangement joins TRBV20-1 to TRBJ2-2; D is perhaps TRBD2 (6 bases). CDR1 is DFQATT and CDR2 is SNEGSKA in the germline V gene (reference sequence). The CDR3 contains 15 residues. Trimming took off 2 bases at V and 0 bases at J, with 10 bases between the two ends. The CDR3 spells CSARPGLTNTGELFF. As DNA, the CDR3 is TGCAGTGCTAGACCGGGACTTACGAACACCGGGGAGCTGTTTTTT.

The sample holds many counts of this clonotype. This CDR3 reads CATSDRQGYLLYEQYF. Here the CDR3 DNA reads TGTGCCACCAGTGATAGGCAGGGTTATCTTCTCTACGAGCAGTACTTC. This chain joins TRBV24-1 and TRBJ2-7; D may be TRBD1 (5 bases). Trimming shortened V by 3 bases and J by 3 bases, and 17 bases separated the two germline ends. The CDR3 is 16 amino acids. Germline CDR1 and CDR2: KGHDR and SFDVKD.

This clonotype was seen more than once but under ten times. CDR3 coding DNA: TGTGCCAGTGAACGCGCAGGGGGAACGAATGAGCAGTTCTTC. Its protein is CASERAGGTNEQFF. The chain links TRBV7-9 to TRBJ2-1, with 7 positions matching TRBD1. The CDR3 covers 14 residues. V lost 9 bases to trimming and J lost 7 bases; unmatched junction nucleotides: 12. Germline values: CDR1 SEHNR, CDR2 FQNEAQ (reference sequence).

The genes are TRBV20-1 and TRBJ2-3; 8 bases are shared with TRBD1. V was clipped by 6 bases and J by 3 bases; unmatched bases: 2. The CDR3 is made up of 12 amino acids. Germline CDR1 is DFQATT and CDR2 is SNEGSKA (reference sequence). The CDR3, as DNA: TGCAGTGCCCAGGGGGCTACAGATACGCAGTATTTT. Its translation is CSAQGATDTQYF.

V usage is TRBV7-2 and J usage is TRBJ2-7; TRBD1 agrees at 8 bases. This CDR3 region has 14 residues. The J segment lost 6 bases and the V segment lost 6 bases, leaving 10 bases of the junction unmatched. Looked up from germline, CDR1 is SGHTA and CDR2 is FQGNSA. The CDR3 DNA sequence: TGTGCCAGCAGACCCGCCGGGACAGGCGGCGAGCAGTACTTC. The encoded protein is CASRPAGTGGEQYF.

The chain is built from TRBV5-1 and TRBJ1-4; no definite D call. Trimming removed 3 bases at V and 6 bases at J, with 30 bases between. This CDR3 has 20 amino acids. Per the germline V gene, CDR1 is SGHRS and CDR2 is YFSETQ. The CDR3 bases are TGCGCCAGCAGCTCGCGGGGAGCGGTTCTCAAGGCGGGCAATTATGAAAAACTGTTTTTT. Its protein product is CASSSRGAVLKAGNYEKLFF.

This clonotype was seen many times. The chain has TRBV11-1 and TRBJ2-7; no clear D. CDR3 length: 13 amino acids. From germline, CDR1 is SGHAT and CDR2 FQDESV (reference sequence). Trimming took off 1 base at V and 4 bases at J, with 8 bases between the two ends. In DNA form, the CDR3 reads TGTGCCAGCAGCTTAGGCGGAAGATACGAGCAGTACTTC. This sequence encodes CASSLGGRYEQYF.

This clonotype was detected a few times. V and J are TRBV20-1 and TRBJ2-7, with TRBD2 identical over 9 bases. J was trimmed by 3 bases and V by 6 bases; bases with no gene match: 9. CDR1 is DFQATT, CDR2 SNEGSKA, per germline (reference sequence). The CDR3 has 14 residues. DNA for the CDR3: TGCAGTGCCGCACGTAGCGGGAGCATCTACGAGCAGTACTTC. As protein: CSAARSGSIYEQYF.

This clonotype was observed at least ten times. The chain has TRBV28 and TRBJ1-5, with 7 nucleotides matching TRBD1. CDR3 length: 12 amino acids. V gave up 3 bases and J gave up 11 bases; unmatched junction bases: 4. CDR1 is MDHEN, CDR2 SYDVKM, per germline. The CDR3 bases are TGTGCCAGCAGTTTTCACGACAGGGCCCAGCATTTT. Its protein product is CASSFHDRAQHF.

There are many counts of this clonotype. V is TRBV2 and J is TRBJ2-7; D unresolved. The CDR3 is 13 residues long. The germline V gene has CDR1 SNHLY and CDR2 FYNNEI. Trimming stripped 6 bases from V and 1 base from J, with 10 bases between. The CDR3 sequence is CASRITESYEQYF. The CDR3 DNA follows: TGTGCCAGCAGGATAACAGAATCCTACGAGCAGTACTTC.

This clonotype showed up many times. CDR3 in amino acids: CASSATGMGSEKLFF. CDR3 sequence (DNA): TGTGCCAGCAGCGCGACAGGGATGGGGAGTGAAAAACTGTTTTTT. The rearrangement joins TRBV7-6 to TRBJ1-4, with TRBD1 matching over 7 bases. The V gene end was trimmed by 5 bases and the J gene end by 7 bases; junction bases not matched to a gene: 10. The CDR3 length is 15 residues. Germline CDR1 reads SGHVS; CDR2 reads FNYEAQ.

This clonotype was observed many times. This rearrangement joins TRBV2 to TRBJ1-1, with D perhaps TRBD1 (6 bases). The CDR3 covers 14 residues. The V and J ends lost 8 bases and 0 bases respectively, with 13 bases between them. Germline CDR1 reads SNHLY; CDR2 reads FYNNEI. The CDR3 loop is CASRHRALNTEAFF. As DNA, the CDR3 is TGTGCCAGCCGTCACAGGGCCCTGAACACTGAAGCTTTCTTT. The whole variable domain, filled in from reference TRBV2 and TRBJ1-1, reads EPEVTQTPSHQVTQMGQEVILRCVPISNHLYFYWYRQILGQKVEFLVSFYNNEISEKSEIFDDQFSVERPDGSNFTLKIRSTKLEDSAMYFCASRHRALNTEAFFGQGTRLTVV.

In this sample, this clonotype turned up a few times. The chain is built from TRBV12-3 or TRBV12-4 and TRBJ2-1, with 11 bases matching TRBD1. The trim removed 8 bases at V and 8 bases at J, leaving 11 bases unmatched. The CDR3 length is 15 residues. The CDR3 loop reads CASLVGQGVLDEQFF. In DNA form, the CDR3 reads TGTGCCAGCCTCGTGGGACAGGGGGTATTGGATGAGCAGTTCTTC.

This clonotype was picked up many times. This rearrangement joins TRBV7-9 to TRBJ1-2, with TRBD1 identical over 10 bases. The CDR3 runs 14 residues. Trimming at V came to 4 bases and at J to 7 bases, leaving 6 bases not matched to a gene. Germline V gives CDR1 SEHNR, CDR2 FQNEAQ (reference sequence). Here the CDR3 reads CASSSGQGWPGYTF. The CDR3 coding sequence is TGTGCCAGCAGCTCGGGACAGGGGTGGCCTGGCTACACCTTC.

J is TRBJ1-5 and V is TRBV19, with D possibly matching TRBD1 (6 bases). The CDR3 is made up of 13 amino acids. Germline V gives CDR1 LNHDA, CDR2 SQIVND (reference sequence). The CDR3 sequence: CAANRVRGQPQHF. As DNA, the CDR3 is TGTGCTGCCAACAGGGTCAGGGGTCAGCCCCAGCATTTT.

As to this clonotype: This may be a read error, as it is one base from a much larger clone. V gene TRBV27 combines with J gene TRBJ2-7, with TRBD1 matching over 7 bases. Germline loops: CDR1 MNHEY, CDR2 SMNVEV (reference sequence). The CDR3 sequence is 14 residues long. The CDR3 loop reads CVSRATGASYEQYF. The DNA for the CDR3 is TGTGTCAGCAGGGCAACAGGGGCCTCCTACGAGCAGTACTTC.

This rearrangement joins TRBV9 to TRBJ1-5; D remains ambiguous. CDR1 is SGDLS, CDR2 YYNGEE, per germline. The germline V and J ends were trimmed by 2 bases and 6 bases, with 9 bases remaining between them. This CDR3 has 13 amino acids. DNA for the CDR3: TGTGCCAGCAGCGTTACGGGTGGTCAGCCCCAGCATTTT. Its protein product is CASSVTGGQPQHF. Full variable domain (missing parts from reference TRBV9 and TRBJ1-5): DSGVTQTPKHLITATGQRVTLRCSPRSGDLSVYWYQQSLDQGLQFLIQYYNGEERAKGNILERFSAQQFPDLHSELNLSSLELGDSALYFCASSVTGGQPQHFGDGTRLSIL.

The gene calls are TRBV5-1 and TRBJ1-1; no firm D call. Germline loops: CDR1 SGHRS, CDR2 YFSETQ. Trimming removed 7 bases from V and 3 bases from J, with 13 bases in between. The CDR3 has 13 residues. The CDR3: CASRQGSYTEAFF. As DNA, the CDR3 is TGCGCCAGCCGTCAAGGCAGTTACACTGAAGCTTTCTTT.

In its sample, this clonotype was seen once. The chain links TRBV5-1 to TRBJ2-7; 7 nucleotides line up with TRBD1. Germline V gives CDR1 SGHRS, CDR2 YFSETQ. This CDR3 has 18 amino acids. The V gene end was trimmed by 4 bases and the J gene end by 0 bases; junction bases not matched to a gene: 16. CDR3 in amino acids: CASSRKSDTGAGSYEQYF. The DNA of the CDR3 is TGCGCCAGCAGCAGAAAATCAGACACAGGGGCTGGCTCCTACGAGCAGTACTTC.

The chain recombines TRBV5-1 with TRBJ2-7; a weak D match, TRBD2 (5 bases). The CDR3 has 14 amino acids. CDR1 SGHRS and CDR2 YFSETQ come from the germline V gene. With 2 bases removed from V and 1 base from J, the gap between germline ends came to 10 bases. The CDR3: CASSFGGQSYEQYF. CDR3 DNA: TGCGCCAGCAGCTTCGGCGGGCAGTCCTACGAGCAGTACTTC.

V gene TRBV30 combines with J gene TRBJ2-7; 7 nucleotides align to TRBD2. The CDR3 is 14 residues long. Unmatched junction bases numbered 10, after V lost 6 bases and J lost 2 bases. Germline-derived CDR1 and CDR2 are GTSNPN and SVGIG (reference sequence). The CDR3 DNA sequence: TGTGCCTGCTACCCAGCGGGGAGGCCCTACGAGCAGTACTTC. Its protein product is CACYPAGRPYEQYF.